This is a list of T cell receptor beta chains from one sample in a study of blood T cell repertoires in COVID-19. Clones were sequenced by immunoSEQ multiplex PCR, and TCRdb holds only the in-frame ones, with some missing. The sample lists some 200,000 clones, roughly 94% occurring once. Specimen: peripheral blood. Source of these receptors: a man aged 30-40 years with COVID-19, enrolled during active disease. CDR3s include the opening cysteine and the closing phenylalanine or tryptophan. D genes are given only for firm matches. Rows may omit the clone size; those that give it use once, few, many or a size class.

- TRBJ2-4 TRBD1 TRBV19 CASSPGQGSRGNIQYF TGTGCCAGTAGTCCGGGACAGGGAAGCCGAGGAAACATTCAGTACTTC
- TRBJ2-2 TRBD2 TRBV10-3 CAPEETSGNTGELFF TGTGCCCCAGAGGAGACTAGCGGGAACACCGGGGAGCTGTTTTTT
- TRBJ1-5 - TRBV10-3 CAISDRNQPQHF TGTGCCATCAGTGACAGAAATCAGCCCCAGCATTTT
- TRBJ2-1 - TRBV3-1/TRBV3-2 CASSLSSDSYNEQFF TGTGCCAGCAGCCTCTCTAGCGACTCCTACAATGAGCAGTTCTTC
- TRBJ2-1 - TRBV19 CASSTQGRGEQFF TGTGCCAGTAGTACCCAGGGGAGAGGTGAGCAGTTCTTC
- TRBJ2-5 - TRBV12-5 CASGSRGNQETQYF TGTGCTAGTGGTTCTCGGGGGAATCAAGAGACCCAGTACTTC
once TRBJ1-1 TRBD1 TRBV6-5 CASTARDSQNTEAFF TGTGCCAGCACCGCCCGGGACAGCCAGAACACTGAAGCTTTCTTT
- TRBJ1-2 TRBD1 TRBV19 CASSTSGQGANYGYTF TGTGCCAGTAGTACGTCCGGACAGGGGGCGAACTATGGCTACACCTTC
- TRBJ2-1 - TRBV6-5 CASSYVRSSYNEQFF TGTGCCAGCAGTTACGTACGGAGCTCCTACAATGAGCAGTTCTTC
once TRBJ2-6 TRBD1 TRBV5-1 CASSPGTGVKSSGANVLTF TGCGCCAGCAGCCCGGGGACAGGGGTGAAAAGCTCTGGGGCCAACGTCCTGACTTTC
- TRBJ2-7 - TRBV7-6 CASSFGGPYEQYF TGTGCCAGCAGCTTCGGGGGGCCCTACGAGCAGTACTTC
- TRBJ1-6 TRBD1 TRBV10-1 CASSRGQGSSPLHF TGCGCCAGCAGTCGCGGACAGGGGAGTTCACCCCTCCACTTT
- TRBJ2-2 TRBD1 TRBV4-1 CASSQTGSTGELFF TGCGCCAGCAGCCAGACAGGGTCCACCGGGGAGCTGTTTTTT
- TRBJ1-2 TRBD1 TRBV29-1 CSDGQGLYGYTF TGCAGCGACGGACAGGGGCTCTATGGCTACACCTTC
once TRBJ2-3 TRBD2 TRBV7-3 CASSYSGGEPDTQYF TGTGCCAGCAGCTACTCCGGGGGGGAGCCAGATACGCAGTATTTT
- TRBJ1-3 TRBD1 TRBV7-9 CASSDGQGVPLSGNTIYF TGTGCCAGCAGCGATGGACAGGGCGTACCGCTAAGTGGAAACACCATATATTTT
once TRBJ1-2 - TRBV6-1 CASSARRGPIRYGYTF TGTGCCAGCAGTGCCCGCAGGGGACCCATTAGATATGGCTACACCTTC
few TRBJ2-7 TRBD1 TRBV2 CASVRDSYEQYF TGTGCCAGCGTCCGGGACAGCTACGAGCAGTACTTC
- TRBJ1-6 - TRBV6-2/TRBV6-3 CASSYEQGRSPLHF TGTGCCAGCAGTTACGAGCAGGGGAGATCACCCCTCCACTTT
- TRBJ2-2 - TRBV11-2 CASSLEPGPNGELFF TGTGCCAGCAGCTTAGAGCCAGGGCCTAACGGGGAGCTGTTTTTT
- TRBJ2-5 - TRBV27 CASSPFVPTETQYF TGTGCCAGCAGTCCGTTTGTCCCCACTGAGACCCAGTACTTC
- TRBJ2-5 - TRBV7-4 CASSLVPGQETQYF TGTGCCAGCAGCTTAGTCCCAGGACAAGAGACCCAGTACTTC
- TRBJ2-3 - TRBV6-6 CASRGPAQTSTDTQYF TGTGCCAGCAGGGGGCCCGCCCAAACGAGCACAGATACGCAGTATTTT
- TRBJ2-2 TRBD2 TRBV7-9 CASSFGSGGQNTGELFF TGTGCCAGCAGCTTTGGTAGCGGGGGCCAAAACACCGGGGAGCTGTTTTTT
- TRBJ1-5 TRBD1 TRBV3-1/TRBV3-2 CASSSRQGLNQPQHF TGTGCCAGCAGCTCCAGACAGGGTTTGAATCAGCCCCAGCATTTT
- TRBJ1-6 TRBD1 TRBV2 CASSRDRGSWPLHF TGTGCCAGCAGTCGGGACAGGGGAAGTTGGCCCCTCCACTTT
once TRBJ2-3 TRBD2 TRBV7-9 CASSLALRERGTDTQYF TGTGCCAGCAGCTTAGCGCTAAGGGAGCGGGGAACAGATACGCAGTATTTT
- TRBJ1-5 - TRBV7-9 CASSPSTVWEPQHF TGTGCCAGCAGCCCATCGACTGTTTGGGAGCCCCAGCATTTT
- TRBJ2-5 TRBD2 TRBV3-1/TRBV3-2 CASSHRGGEQETQYF TGTGCCAGCAGCCATCGCGGGGGGGAGCAAGAGACCCAGTACTTC
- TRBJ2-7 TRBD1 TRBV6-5 CASSIRRTGFYEQYF TGTGCCAGCAGTATCCGTAGGACAGGCTTCTACGAGCAGTACTTC
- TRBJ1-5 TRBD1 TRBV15 CATSRGQGAGQPQHF TGTGCCACCAGCAGAGGGCAGGGGGCTGGACAGCCCCAGCATTTT
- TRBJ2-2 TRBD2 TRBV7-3 CASSFPSGADTGELFF TGTGCCAGCAGCTTCCCTAGCGGGGCCGACACCGGGGAGCTGTTTTTT
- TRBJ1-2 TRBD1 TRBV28 CASSPIDDRDDYGYTF TGTGCCAGCAGCCCTATAGACGACAGGGACGACTATGGCTACACCTTC
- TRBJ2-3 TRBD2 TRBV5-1 CASSKLAASTDTQYF TGCGCCAGCAGCAAACTAGCGGCTAGCACAGATACGCAGTATTTT
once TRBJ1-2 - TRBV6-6 CASSAGDYGYTF TGTGCCAGCTCTGCGGGAGACTATGGCTACACCTTC
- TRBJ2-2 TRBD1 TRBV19 CASSIVWTGRNTGELFF TGTGCCAGTAGTATAGTTTGGACAGGGAGGAACACCGGGGAGCTGTTTTTT
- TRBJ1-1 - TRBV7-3 CASSFTVNTEAFF TGTGCCAGCAGCTTTACAGTAAACACTGAAGCTTTCTTT
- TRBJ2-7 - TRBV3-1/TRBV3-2 CASSQGQRGHTSSYEQYF TGTGCCAGCAGCCAAGGCCAGCGGGGACATACTAGCTCCTACGAGCAGTACTTC
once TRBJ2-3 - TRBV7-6 CASSLGGANTDTQYF TGTGCCAGCAGCTTGGGGGGGGCGAACACAGATACGCAGTATTTT
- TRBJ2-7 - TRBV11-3 CASSPPGVPYEQYF TGTGCCAGCAGCCCACCGGGTGTACCCTACGAGCAGTACTTC
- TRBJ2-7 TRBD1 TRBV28 CASSPGQGRYEQYF TGTGCCAGCAGTCCTGGACAGGGTAGGTACGAGCAGTACTTC
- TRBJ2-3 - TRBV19 CASSSRRYQGRTDTQYF TGTGCCAGTAGTTCCCGACGTTACCAGGGGCGAACAGATACGCAGTATTTT
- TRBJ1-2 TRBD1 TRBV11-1 CASSEGTGAYGYTF TGTGCCAGCAGCGAAGGGACAGGGGCCTATGGCTACACCTTC
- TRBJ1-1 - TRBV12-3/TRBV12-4 CASSLSGVTEAFF TGTGCCAGCAGTTTATCAGGGGTCACTGAAGCTTTCTTT
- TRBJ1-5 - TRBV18 CASSPGPQPQHF TGTGCCAGCTCACCAGGGCCTCAGCCCCAGCATTTT
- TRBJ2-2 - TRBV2 CASREGQGVIGELFF TGTGCCAGCAGGGAAGGGCAGGGTGTAATCGGGGAGCTGTTTTTT
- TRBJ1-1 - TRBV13 CASSWGGNTEAFF TGTGCCAGCAGCTGGGGGGGGAACACTGAAGCTTTCTTT